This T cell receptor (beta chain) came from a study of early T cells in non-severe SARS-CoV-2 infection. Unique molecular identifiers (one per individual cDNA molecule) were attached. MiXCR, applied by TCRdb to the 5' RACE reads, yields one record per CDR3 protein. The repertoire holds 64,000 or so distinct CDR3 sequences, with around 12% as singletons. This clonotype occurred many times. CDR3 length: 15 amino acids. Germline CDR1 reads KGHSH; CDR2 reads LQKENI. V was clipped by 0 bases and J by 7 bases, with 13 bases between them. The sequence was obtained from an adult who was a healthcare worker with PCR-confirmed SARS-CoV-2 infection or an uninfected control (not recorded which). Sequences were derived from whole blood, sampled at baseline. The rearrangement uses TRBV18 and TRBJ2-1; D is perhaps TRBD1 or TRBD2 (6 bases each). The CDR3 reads CASSPPGGSRNEQFF. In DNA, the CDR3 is TGTGCCAGCTCACCACCGGGGGGCTCTAGGAATGAGCAGTTCTTC.